The 12 T cell receptor beta chains in this list originate from one sample, sequenced in a study of cytomegalovirus exposure and HLA in healthy donors. Sequencing used immunoSEQ multiplex PCR; TCRdb keeps in-frame clones, though not all of them. This sample has 90,000 to 150,000 clones; approximately 90% occur once, and the top ten carry 1.5% to 2%. The sample consisted of PBMCs. Receptor source: a man between 18 and 35 years old in good health and CMV-seronegative.

The chain links TRBV6-1 to TRBJ2-3; the D is unclear. The CDR3 is made up of 13 amino acids. Germline V CDR1 and CDR2: MNHNS, SASEGT. Trimming took off 3 bases at V and 5 bases at J, with 9 bases between the two ends. The CDR3 protein is CASSEVAKDTQYF. The CDR3 DNA follows: TGTGCCAGCAGTGAGGTAGCAAAAGATACGCAGTATTTT.

The gene calls are TRBV12-5 and TRBJ2-6, with 13 bases aligning to TRBD2. Germline-derived CDR1 and CDR2 are LGHNT and FRNRAP. The ends lost 5 bases at V and 2 bases at J; junction bases unmatched: 6. The length of the CDR3 is 18 residues. In DNA, the CDR3 is TGTGCTAGTGGTACCCGGACTAGCGGGAGCCCTGGGGCCAACGTCCTGACTTTC. It yields the protein CASGTRTSGSPGANVLTF.

This chain uses TRBV19 with TRBJ1-5; maybe TRBD1 (5 bases). The CDR3 sequence is 15 residues long. CDR1 is LNHDA and CDR2 is SQIVND in the germline V gene (reference sequence). The germline V and J ends were trimmed by 6 bases and 1 base, with 13 bases remaining between them. The CDR3 sequence is CASRDIGRSNQPQHF. The CDR3 coding sequence is TGTGCCAGTAGGGACATAGGACGGAGCAATCAGCCCCAGCATTTT.

The genes are TRBV5-4 and TRBJ1-1; 8 bases align to TRBD1. From germline, CDR1 is SGHNT and CDR2 YYREEE (reference sequence). Losses at the gene ends were 1 base for V and 5 bases for J; bases not matched to a gene: 4. The length of the CDR3 is 14 residues. The CDR3 region is CASSLSGGGTEAFF. DNA of the CDR3: TGTGCCAGCAGCTTGTCAGGGGGCGGAACTGAAGCTTTCTTT.

This chain joins TRBV27 and TRBJ1-2, with D possibly matching TRBD1 (6 bases). Trimming stripped 7 bases from V and 5 bases from J, with 20 bases between. This CDR3 has 15 residues. CDR1 is MNHEY and CDR2 is SMNVEV in the germline V gene (reference sequence). The CDR3: CASTKESGTIYGYTF. The CDR3 nucleotides read TGTGCCAGCACAAAGGAGTCCGGGACAATTTATGGCTACACCTTC.

The chain links TRBV14 to TRBJ1-2; D is ambiguous. The CDR3 runs to 16 residues. With 0 bases removed from V and 4 bases from J, the gap between germline ends came to 15 bases. Per germline, CDR1 SGHDN and CDR2 FVKESK. The CDR3 loop is CASSQDRVTFGYGYTF. CDR3 in DNA: TGTGCCAGCAGCCAAGATCGGGTAACCTTTGGCTATGGCTACACCTTC.

V usage is TRBV6-1 and J usage is TRBJ2-1; 7 bases line up with TRBD2. V was pared by 2 bases and J by 0 bases, with 1 base of the junction left unmatched. The length of the CDR3 is 15 residues. The germline V gene has CDR1 MNHNS and CDR2 SASEGT. The CDR3 sequence: CASSEIAGSYNEQFF. CDR3 in DNA: TGTGCCAGCAGTGAAATAGCGGGCTCCTACAATGAGCAGTTCTTC.

The chain carries TRBV11-3 and TRBJ2-6, with TRBD1 matching 9 bases. Trimming cost V 5 bases and J 0 bases; bases outside gene matches: 8. The germline V gene encodes CDR1 SGHNT and CDR2 YENEEA. This CDR3 has 18 amino acids. The CDR3 nucleotides are TGTGCCAGCAGCCCGGGACAGGGCCCATACTCTGGGGCCAACGTCCTGACTTTC. Protein sequence: CASSPGQGPYSGANVLTF.

This chain's CDR3 is CAWSVMGGSGNTIYF. In nucleotides, the CDR3 is TGTGCCTGGAGTGTAATGGGGGGCTCTGGAAACACCATATATTTT. V usage is TRBV30 and J usage is TRBJ1-3, with D possibly TRBD1 on 5 matching bases. From germline, CDR1 is GTSNPN and CDR2 SVGIG (reference sequence). The ends were cut back, 0 bases at V and 0 bases at J, with 9 bases in the middle. The CDR3 consists of 15 residues.

The chain's CDR3 is CASRSLLPDSPINEQFF. The DNA for the CDR3 is TGTGCCAGCAGATCACTCCTCCCGGACAGCCCAATTAATGAGCAGTTCTTC. The chain employs TRBV28 and TRBJ2-1, with a weak D call TRBD1 (6 bases). This CDR3 is 17 amino acids long. Germline V lookup: CDR1 MDHEN, CDR2 SYDVKM. V was cut by 6 bases and J by 7 bases, with 25 bases left in between.

The CDR3, as DNA: TGTGCCAGCAGCTTAACAACGGCGGGACGGGAGCAGTACTTC. Translated: CASSLTTAGREQYF. The chain combines TRBV11-3 with TRBJ2-7, with D perhaps TRBD2 (6 bases). V lost 2 bases, J lost 7 bases, and 15 bases lay in between. The CDR3 is 14 amino acids. Germline V lookup: CDR1 SGHNT, CDR2 YENEEA.

CDR3 bases: TGTGCCAGCAGCTTTAGCGGGATGAACACCGGGGAGCTGTTTTTT. This encodes CASSFSGMNTGELFF. The chain employs TRBV11-2 and TRBJ2-2; 8 bases are shared with TRBD2. Germline CDR1 reads SGHAT; CDR2 reads FQNNGV. The V segment lost 3 bases and the J segment 1 base; nucleotides outside the gene matches: 1. The CDR3 loop spans 15 amino acids.